This T cell receptor (beta chain) was sequenced for a study of beta chain features in type 1 diabetes. Study-wide results and caveats: Type 1 diabetes patients showed fewer insertions and more deletions at VDJ junctions. Shorter TCRB CDR3s, moderately but significantly so, marked every one of the four CD4+ subsets in Type 1 diabetes patients. These data did not resolve whether HLA type affects TCRB rearrangement.

The isolated RNA, all of it, was reverse transcribed, so expressed TCRB transcripts were what got sequenced. Stem cell-like memory T cell samples came in at an average of approximately 910,000 reads. Only in-frame clones appear in the TCRdb table, and some are missing; sequencing was by immunoSEQ multiplex PCR. The sample includes about 26,000 clones, roughly 50% of them seen just once. Notes on this clone: Its cognate antigen is unknown.

Via the markers CD45RO/CCR7/CD25/CD127/CD95/CD27, stem cell-like memory, regulatory, central memory and naive CD4+ cells were sorted. After removal of 6 bases from V and 5 bases from J, the junction contained 11 bases not matched to a gene. Germline V gene data show CDR1 as SNHLY and CDR2 as FYNNEI. The CDR3 covers 16 residues. The clonotype was recovered from a man aged 25-45 years with type 1 diabetes. The sequenced sample was stem cell memory CD4+ T cells from blood. This chain connects TRBV2 to TRBJ2-5; 11 bases match TRBD2. CDR3 amino acids: CASSPGVAGGRETQYF. As DNA, the CDR3 is TGTGCCAGCAGCCCTGGGGTAGCGGGAGGGAGGGAGACCCAGTACTTC.